These 21 T cell receptor beta chains were sequenced from one sample in a study of beta chain features in type 1 diabetes. Study-wide findings and caveats: TCRB CDR3s were moderately but significantly shorter in Type 1 diabetes patients in all four CD4+ subsets.

The antigens for these receptors are not known. The whole isolated RNA underwent reverse transcription, so sequencing captured expressed TCRB transcripts. Clones were read by immunoSEQ multiplex PCR, and TCRdb kept only the in-frame ones, dropping some. The data contain more than 550,000 clones, around 15% of them seen just once; the ten biggest clones take up around 0.04%. Input material: naive CD4+ T cells from blood. The receptors were gathered from a man in his late teens or twenties with type 1 diabetes.

The chain has TRBV6-5 and TRBJ2-1; TRBD1 aligns across 10 bases. The length of the CDR3 is 15 residues. V lost 7 bases, J lost 6 bases, and 9 bases stayed unmatched. The germline gives CDR1 MNHEY, CDR2 SVGAGI. The CDR3, as DNA: TGTGCCAGCACCCCTAGGGACAGGGGACCCAATGAGCAGTTCTTC. It is translated as CASTPRDRGPNEQFF.

The chain carries TRBV7-2 and TRBJ2-1, with D tentatively TRBD1 (6 bases). The CDR3 runs 12 residues. Germline V gene lookup returns CDR1 SGHTA and CDR2 FQGNSA. The germline V and J ends were trimmed by 5 bases and 10 bases, with 12 bases remaining between them. This chain's CDR3 is CASSNRVGEQFF. The DNA of the CDR3 is TGTGCCAGCAGCAACAGGGTCGGGGAGCAGTTCTTC.

The sample holds a few counts of this clone. V gene TRBV27 combines with J gene TRBJ2-7; the match to TRBD2 covers 8 bases. Germline V gene data show CDR1 as MNHEY and CDR2 as SMNVEV (reference sequence). The CDR3 loop spans 15 amino acids. V shed 6 bases, J shed 5 bases, and the junction held 12 bases outside the gene matches. The CDR3 DNA follows: TGTGCCAGCAGGCCCCTCGGGAGCGGGAGCAACGAGCAGTACTTC. It translates to CASRPLGSGSNEQYF.

The rearrangement links TRBV5-1 to TRBJ2-7; 9 nucleotides align to TRBD1. This CDR3 contains 15 residues. CDR1 SGHRS and CDR2 YFSETQ come from the germline V gene. J lost 2 bases, V lost 4 bases, and 7 bases had no gene match. CDR3 sequence: CASSISGTGPYEQYF. In DNA, the CDR3 is TGCGCCAGCAGCATATCCGGGACAGGGCCCTACGAGCAGTACTTC.

This clone appeared a few times. The J gene is TRBJ1-2, the V gene TRBV30; 7 nucleotides agree with TRBD1. The CDR3 spans 14 residues. The ends lost 4 bases at V and 4 bases at J; junction bases unmatched: 9. The germline V gene encodes CDR1 GTSNPN and CDR2 SVGIG (reference sequence). The chain's CDR3 is CAWTLGGAGYGYTF. The CDR3 nucleotides read TGTGCCTGGACCCTAGGGGGCGCGGGCTATGGCTACACCTTC.

This clone appeared a few times. The J gene is TRBJ2-1, the V gene TRBV30, with 8 positions matching TRBD2. The CDR3 length is 13 residues. J was trimmed by 13 bases and V by 0 bases; bases with no gene match: 8. In germline, CDR1 is GTSNPN, CDR2 SVGIG (reference sequence). The CDR3 sequence: CAWSVLGLVSQFF. CDR3 bases: TGTGCCTGGAGTGTTTTGGGACTAGTTTCCCAGTTCTTC.

This clone was observed a handful of times. The genes are TRBV23-1 and TRBJ1-2; 8 nucleotides align to TRBD1. TRBV23-1 is marked as an open reading frame, function uncertain. Trimming at V came to 4 bases and at J to 2 bases, leaving 6 bases not matched to a gene. The CDR3 contains 15 residues. CDR3 coding DNA: TGCGCCAGCAGTCTCCCGGGACAGGAGAACTATGGCTACACCTTC. This translates into CASSLPGQENYGYTF.

The CDR3 spells CASSLRQGAKAFF. Written as DNA, the CDR3 is TGTGCCAGCAGTCTCCGCCAGGGGGCCAAGGCTTTCTTT. The chain carries TRBV6-6 and TRBJ1-1; 8 bases align to TRBD1. This CDR3 is 13 amino acids long. Losses at the gene ends were 5 bases for V and 11 bases for J; bases not matched to a gene: 10. Germline CDR1 MNHNY, CDR2 SVGAGI (reference sequence).

This clone was detected a few times. This chain links TRBV29-1 with TRBJ2-7, with 7 bases that match TRBD1. The germline gives CDR1 SQVTM, CDR2 ANQGSEA. V lost 4 bases to trimming and J lost 0 bases; unmatched junction nucleotides: 6. The CDR3 length is 14 residues. CDR3 sequence reads: CSVVTGPSSYEQYF. Written as DNA, the CDR3 is TGCAGCGTTGTGACAGGGCCGAGCTCCTACGAGCAGTACTTC.

This rearrangement joins TRBV10-2 to TRBJ2-5, with TRBD2 matching over 11 bases. V lost 4 bases and J lost 5; bases outside the gene matches: 3. Germline CDR1 is WSHSY and CDR2 is SAAADI. This CDR3 is built from 14 residues. The CDR3 nucleotides read TGCGCCAGCAGTGTGGCTAGCGGGAGGGAGACCCAGTACTTC. It specifies CASSVASGRETQYF.

The table lists this clone with a few counts. This chain links TRBV28 with TRBJ1-1, with D unresolved. The CDR3 covers 13 residues. The V and J ends lost 3 bases and 7 bases respectively, with 12 bases between them. Germline V gene data show CDR1 as MDHEN and CDR2 as SYDVKM. CDR3 residues: CASSFIRYGEAFF. CDR3 nucleotide sequence: TGTGCCAGCAGTTTCATCCGTTACGGTGAAGCTTTCTTT.

The rearrangement links TRBV4-2 to TRBJ2-7; D possibly corresponds to TRBD2 (6 bases). Germline CDR1 LGHNA, CDR2 YNFKEQ. The V gene lost 1 base and the J gene lost 8 bases, with 15 bases spanning the gap. The CDR3 is 14 amino acids. CDR3 nucleotides: TGTGCCAGCAGCCAAGGGAGGAGGGATTGGCAGCAGTACTTC. Protein: CASSQGRRDWQQYF.

J is TRBJ2-7 and V is TRBV14; no clear D. The length of the CDR3 is 14 residues. The ends were cut back, 1 base at V and 4 bases at J, with 11 bases in the middle. Germline CDR1 and CDR2: SGHDN and FVKESK. The CDR3 coding sequence is TGTGCCAGCAGCCAAGCCAGTTTCGGTTACGAGCAGTACTTC. Protein: CASSQASFGYEQYF.

CDR3 region: CASRLSGGNEKLFF. The CDR3 nucleotides read TGTGCCAGTAGATTAAGTGGCGGTAATGAAAAACTGTTTTTT. The J gene is TRBJ1-4, the V gene TRBV19, with D hard to call. Germline values: CDR1 LNHDA, CDR2 SQIVND (reference sequence). This CDR3 comprises 14 residues. The V and J ends lost 6 bases and 4 bases respectively, with 12 bases between them.

V is TRBV10-2 and J is TRBJ2-1; D may match TRBD1 or TRBD2 (5 bases each). V shed 3 bases and J shed 6 bases, with 9 bases lying between them. The CDR3 is 13 amino acids. Germline V gene lookup returns CDR1 WSHSY and CDR2 SAAADI. The CDR3 DNA follows: TGCGCCAGCAGTGATGGGGGATCCAATGAGCAGTTCTTC. Protein: CASSDGGSNEQFF.

This clone came up a few times. The chain combines TRBV9 with TRBJ1-1; unclear D gene. This CDR3 has 15 residues. Per the germline V gene, CDR1 is SGDLS and CDR2 is YYNGEE. The V gene lost 4 bases and the J gene lost 3 bases, with 16 bases spanning the gap. The CDR3 nucleotides are TGTGCCAGCAGCTTGGCCCCTCATAGCGACACTGAAGCTTTCTTT. Amino acid sequence: CASSLAPHSDTEAFF. Full variable domain (rest looked up from reference TRBV9 and TRBJ1-1): DSGVTQTPKHLITATGQRVTLRCSPRSGDLSVYWYQQSLDQGLQFLIQYYNGEERAKGNILERFSAQQFPDLHSELNLSSLELGDSALYFCASSLAPHSDTEAFFGQGTRLTVV.

This clone was counted only a few times. V usage is TRBV7-6 and J usage is TRBJ2-2, with 8 bases that match TRBD2. Unmatched junction bases numbered 4, after V lost 0 bases and J lost 4 bases. Germline CDR1 SGHVS, CDR2 FNYEAQ. CDR3 length: 16 amino acids. The CDR3 DNA sequence: TGTGCCAGCAGCTTAGCAGGCCTAGCGGGCACCGGGGAGCTGTTTTTT. Translating it yields CASSLAGLAGTGELFF.

This clone was picked up a small number of times. This sequence joins TRBV9 and TRBJ2-5; 11 bases agree with TRBD2. With 3 bases clipped from V and 4 bases from J, the junction kept 8 bases outside the gene matches. This CDR3 region has 16 residues. Germline V gives CDR1 SGDLS, CDR2 YYNGEE. The DNA of the CDR3 is TGTGCCAGCAGCGGTGGACTAGCGGGCCGTCGAGAGACCCAGTACTTC. Protein product: CASSGGLAGRRETQYF.

The rearrangement links TRBV10-3 to TRBJ2-2, with D unclear. CDR3 length: 14 residues. CDR1 ENHRY and CDR2 SYGVKD come from the germline V gene. The V end was cut by 7 bases, the J end by 0 bases, with 9 bases between. As DNA, the CDR3 is TGTGCCATCACGGATTCCGCGAACACCGGGGAGCTGTTTTTT. As protein: CAITDSANTGELFF.

The V call is TRBV19, the J call TRBJ2-2; D is uncertain. Trimming cost V 3 bases and J 5 bases, with 7 bases left between them. This CDR3 has 13 amino acids. CDR1 is LNHDA and CDR2 is SQIVND in the germline V gene (reference sequence). CDR3 nucleotides: TGTGCCAGTAGTATGTCTTCGACCGGGGAGCTGTTTTTT. Translating it yields CASSMSSTGELFF.

This chain uses TRBV28 with TRBJ1-2; tentatively, D is TRBD1 (6 bases). The CDR3 runs 13 residues. V was clipped by 6 bases and J by 2 bases, with 10 bases between them. CDR1 and CDR2 (germline): MDHEN, SYDVKM. This CDR3 reads CASSYGQNYGYTF. The CDR3 DNA is TGTGCCAGCAGCTACGGACAGAACTATGGCTACACCTTC.